The 14 T cell receptor beta chains presented below share a single source sample, sequenced in a study of shared clonotypes between healthy human individuals. Here immunoSEQ multiplex PCR was the method, and the copy in TCRdb shows in-frame clones only, minus some. The data hold approximately 2.1 million clones, with 80% to 95% observed a single time. Source material: naive CD4+ T cells from PBMCs. The subset here: CD45RA+ positively selected. These receptors originate from a man between 18 and 35 years old in good health. Some clones in this sample may be carry-over from other donors' samples.

The J gene is TRBJ2-1, the V gene TRBV19, with D tentatively TRBD2 (6 bases). The CDR3 length is 13 residues. The ends were cut back, 3 bases at V and 8 bases at J, with 11 bases in the middle. Germline CDR1 is LNHDA and CDR2 is SQIVND (reference sequence). The CDR3 region has the DNA TGTGCCAGTAGTATTCGGGGGATTGATGAGCAGTTCTTC. Amino acids: CASSIRGIDEQFF. Variable domain in full (rest from reference TRBV19 and TRBJ2-1): DGGITQSPKYLFRKEGQNVTLSCEQNLNHDAMYWYRQDPGQGLRLIYYSQIVNDFQKGDIAEGYSVSREKKESFPLTVTSAQKNPTAFYLCASSIRGIDEQFFGPGTRLTVL.

The chain carries TRBV13 and TRBJ2-1; TRBD2 matches 12 bases. Germline assignment: CDR1 PRHDT and CDR2 FYEKMQ (reference sequence). V gave up 1 base and J gave up 7 bases; unmatched junction bases: 5. The CDR3 is made up of 16 amino acids. CDR3 region: CASSLALAGGWNEQFF. In DNA form, the CDR3 reads TGTGCCAGCAGCTTAGCCCTAGCGGGAGGGTGGAATGAGCAGTTCTTC. Combining the CDR3 with reference TRBV13 and TRBJ2-1 gives the whole variable domain AAGVIQSPRHLIKEKRETATLKCYPIPRHDTVYWYQQGPGQDPQFLISFYEKMQSDKGSIPDRFSAQQFSDYHSELNMSSLELGDSALYFCASSLALAGGWNEQFFGPGTRLTVL.

This chain uses TRBV2 with TRBJ2-1; D uncertain. The CDR3 is 12 residues long. The germline V gene encodes CDR1 SNHLY and CDR2 FYNNEI. V dropped 6 bases and J dropped 7 bases, with 10 bases sitting between them. The CDR3 nucleotides are TGTGCCAGCAGATCCATCGGGAATGAGCAGTTCTTC. Translating it yields CASRSIGNEQFF. The entire variable domain, with the rest obtained from reference TRBV2 and TRBJ2-1, is as follows: EPEVTQTPSHQVTQMGQEVILRCVPISNHLYFYWYRQILGQKVEFLVSFYNNEISEKSEIFDDQFSVERPDGSNFTLKIRSTKLEDSAMYFCASRSIGNEQFFGPGTRLTVL.

V and J are TRBV4-1 and TRBJ2-6; D unclear. Germline assignment: CDR1 MGHRA and CDR2 YSYEKL. The V end lost 0 bases, the J end lost 0 bases, and 9 bases lay between the germline ends. There are 17 residues in the CDR3. The CDR3 is CASSQDGWGSGANVLTF. CDR3 coding DNA: TGCGCCAGCAGCCAAGATGGGTGGGGCTCTGGGGCCAACGTCCTGACTTTC.

The chain couples TRBV28 to TRBJ2-1; D call uncertain. The germline V and J ends were trimmed by 5 bases and 0 bases, with 5 bases remaining between them. Germline V lookup: CDR1 MDHEN, CDR2 SYDVKM. This CDR3 spans 13 amino acids. CDR3 sequence: CASSPFSYNEQFF. The CDR3, as DNA: TGTGCCAGCAGTCCCTTCTCCTACAATGAGCAGTTCTTC.

As for this clone: Distinct nucleotide sequences in the sample also encode this CDR3. The CDR3, as DNA: TGTGCCAGCAGCTTGGATCGGAACACTGAAGCTTTCTTT. Protein sequence: CASSLDRNTEAFF. The chain links TRBV5-4 to TRBJ1-1; no clear D. Germline assignment: CDR1 SGHNT and CDR2 YYREEE (reference sequence). Trimming took off 0 bases at V and 1 base at J, with 4 bases between the two ends. The CDR3 sequence is 13 residues long.

The chain carries TRBV4-2 and TRBJ2-1, with D unclear. The germline gives CDR1 LGHNA, CDR2 YNFKEQ. The V gene lost 2 bases and the J gene lost 4 bases, with 15 bases spanning the gap. This CDR3 contains 16 residues. Written as DNA, the CDR3 is TGTGCCAGCAGCCAAACTAACCCCGCTCTTTACAATGAGCAGTTCTTC. The encoded protein is CASSQTNPALYNEQFF.

This CDR3 reads CAISESGDGSNEQFF. Here the CDR3 DNA reads TGTGCCATCAGTGAGAGCGGGGACGGATCCAATGAGCAGTTCTTC. The V gene is TRBV10-3, the J gene TRBJ2-1, with 7 bases identical to TRBD2. V lost 2 bases and J lost 6; bases outside the gene matches: 7. The CDR3 sequence is 15 residues long. Per the germline V gene, CDR1 is ENHRY and CDR2 is SYGVKD.

The CDR3 protein is CASRVRDGNTGELFF. CDR3 DNA: TGTGCCAGCAGAGTAAGGGACGGGAACACCGGGGAGCTGTTTTTT. The chain is built from TRBV6-1 and TRBJ2-2, with D perhaps matching TRBD1 or TRBD2 (5 bases each). CDR1 and CDR2 (germline): MNHNS, SASEGT. Deletions cut 6 bases from V and 1 base from J, with 12 bases between. The CDR3 consists of 15 residues.

The V gene is TRBV5-1, the J gene TRBJ2-2; D call uncertain. CDR1 is SGHRS and CDR2 is YFSETQ in the germline V gene. This CDR3 region has 13 residues. V was clipped by 7 bases and J by 5 bases, with 12 bases between them. The CDR3 here is CASAQRGTGELFF. The CDR3 region has the DNA TGCGCCAGCGCCCAGCGTGGGACCGGGGAGCTGTTTTTT.

The V gene is TRBV5-1, the J gene TRBJ2-5; 8 bases are a match to TRBD2. The CDR3 has 15 amino acids. The ends lost 5 bases at V and 1 base at J; junction bases unmatched: 7. CDR1 and CDR2 (germline): SGHRS, YFSETQ. CDR3 residues: CASRRSSGPQETQYF. The CDR3, as DNA: TGCGCCAGCAGAAGGTCTAGCGGGCCCCAAGAGACCCAGTACTTC.

A note on this clone: At the DNA level, this CDR3 is encoded by other sequences in the same sample as well. The rearrangement links TRBV7-9 to TRBJ2-4; no reliable D call. Between the trimmed V and J ends, which lost 0 bases and 1 base, there was a span of 4 bases. This CDR3 has 14 amino acids. Germline-derived CDR1 and CDR2 are SEHNR and FQNEAQ (reference sequence). This chain's CDR3 is CASSLAVAKNIQYF. The DNA of the CDR3 is TGTGCCAGCAGCTTAGCGGTGGCCAAAAACATTCAGTACTTC.

Points on this clone: The sample carries other DNA sequences with the same CDR3. The rearrangement links TRBV29-1 to TRBJ2-2; D might be TRBD2 (5 bases). From germline, CDR1 is SQVTM and CDR2 ANQGSEA. V lost 5 bases, J lost 2 bases, and 9 bases lay in between. This CDR3 has 13 residues. The CDR3 coding sequence is TGCAGCGTTCGAACGGGAAACACCGGGGAGCTGTTTTTT. It specifies CSVRTGNTGELFF.

This clone was observed once. This chain joins TRBV4-1 and TRBJ2-7; D remains ambiguous. V lost 1 base, J lost 1 base, and 8 bases lay in between. The CDR3 runs to 14 residues. The germline gives CDR1 MGHRA, CDR2 YSYEKL. CDR3 residues: CASSQVRLSYEQYF. The DNA for the CDR3 is TGCGCCAGCAGCCAAGTCAGGCTATCCTACGAGCAGTACTTC.